This TCR beta chain was identified during a study of cytomegalovirus exposure and HLA in healthy donors. The study, taken as a whole, reports: A later analysis revealed that TCR association rates differed between HLA loci, peaking at DRB1 and bottoming out at HLA-C. Some highly shared sequence variants likely arose as a pipeline artifact. The authors later found most CMV-associated TCR beta chains appeared HLA-restricted.

This CDR3 spans 16 amino acids. With 4 bases clipped from V and 1 base from J, the junction kept 6 bases outside the gene matches. The germline gives CDR1 SGHNT, CDR2 YYREEE (reference sequence). Concerning this clone: Antigen unknown.

PCR involved 60 Vbeta and 13 Jbeta primers. TCRdb keeps only in-frame clones here, not all; method: immunoSEQ multiplex PCR. The table shows some 120,000 clones, with around 82% occurring only once. The rearrangement uses TRBV5-4 and TRBJ2-2; TRBD1 aligns across 8 bases. Specimen: PBMCs. The TCR originated in a man between 40 and 49 years old in good health and CMV-seronegative. CDR3 nucleotide sequence: TGTGCCAGCAGCACATCCGACAGGGGGAACACCGGGGAGCTGTTTTTT. It codes for CASSTSDRGNTGELFF.